This is a list of T cell receptor beta chains from one sample in a study of T cell responses to AZD1222 COVID-19 vaccine. Sequenced by immunoSEQ multiplex PCR; TCRdb stores in-frame clones only, minus some. The sample lists about 78,000 clones; around nine tenths were seen once. Sequencing was performed on peripheral blood, taken 28 days after the second AZD1222 dose. These receptors came from an adult who received the AZD1222 COVID-19 vaccine. The CDR3 runs from the conserved cysteine through the conserved F or W. A D gene is named only where the DNA matches it firmly. Clone size is shown for a subset of rows, as once, few, many or a class of expanded clone.

j_gene,abundance,v_gene,d_gene,CDR3aa,CDR3nt
TRBJ1-4,NA,TRBV10-3,NA,CAISEGAINEKLFF,TGTGCCATCAGTGAGGGGGCGATTAATGAAAAACTGTTTTTT
TRBJ1-2,NA,TRBV5-6,NA,CASVRGEFYGYTF,TGTGCCAGCGTGCGGGGAGAGTTCTATGGCTACACCTTC
TRBJ2-6,NA,TRBV19,NA,CASSKPGANVLTF,TGTGCCAGTAGTAAGCCTGGGGCCAACGTCCTGACTTTC
TRBJ1-1,NA,TRBV20-1,NA,CSASLDRNTEAFF,TGCAGTGCTAGTCTTGATAGGAACACTGAAGCTTTCTTT
TRBJ2-1,NA,TRBV5-1,NA,CASSLMVGSYNEQFF,TGCGCCAGCAGCTTGATGGTGGGCTCCTACAATGAGCAGTTCTTC
TRBJ1-1,NA,TRBV7-3,NA,CASSQTRDTEAFF,TGTGCCAGCAGCCAGACGAGGGACACTGAAGCTTTCTTT
TRBJ2-1,NA,TRBV7-9,TRBD2,CASRSGLEGGNEQFF,TGTGCCAGCAGGTCGGGACTAGAGGGGGGCAATGAGCAGTTCTTC
TRBJ2-3,NA,TRBV30,NA,CAWTPLRGSADTQYF,TGTGCCTGGACTCCTCTTCGGGGGAGTGCAGATACGCAGTATTTT
TRBJ1-4,NA,TRBV30,NA,CAWGPGAGEKLFF,TGTGCCTGGGGACCAGGGGCAGGAGAAAAACTGTTTTTT
TRBJ2-7,NA,TRBV5-4,NA,CASSFPSSYEQYF,TGTGCCAGCAGCTTTCCCAGCTCCTACGAGCAGTACTTC
TRBJ1-4,once,TRBV30,NA,CAWSPSGLNEKLFF,TGTGCCTGGAGTCCATCGGGCTTAAATGAAAAACTGTTTTTT
TRBJ1-2,NA,TRBV9,TRBD1,CASSSGDSGNYGYTF,TGTGCCAGCAGCTCTGGGGACAGTGGGAACTATGGCTACACCTTC
TRBJ2-6,NA,TRBV11-2,NA,CASSFGESSGANVLTF,TGTGCCAGCAGCTTCGGGGAGAGCTCTGGGGCCAACGTCCTGACTTTC
TRBJ1-1,NA,TRBV2,TRBD1,CASSGQGVRTEAFF,TGTGCCAGCAGTGGACAGGGGGTTCGAACTGAAGCTTTCTTT
TRBJ2-1,NA,TRBV11-1,TRBD2,CASSSLAGVNEQFF,TGTGCCAGCAGCTCGCTAGCGGGAGTGAATGAGCAGTTCTTC
TRBJ1-1,NA,TRBV28,NA,CASSSPGVGTEAFF,TGTGCCAGCAGTTCACCAGGGGTAGGAACTGAAGCTTTCTTT
TRBJ1-3,NA,TRBV30,NA,CAWSTDSSSGNTIYF,TGTGCCTGGAGTACGGACAGCAGCTCTGGAAACACCATATATTTT
TRBJ1-5,NA,TRBV3-1/TRBV3-2,NA,CASSQDSSQPQHF,TGTGCCAGCAGCCAAGATTCAAGTCAGCCCCAGCATTTT
TRBJ2-7,NA,TRBV7-2,NA,CASSLGLSPYEQYF,TGTGCCAGCAGCTTAGGGCTTAGCCCATACGAGCAGTACTTC
TRBJ1-5,NA,TRBV7-8,NA,CASSLAADQPQHF,TGTGCCAGCAGCTTGGCCGCCGATCAGCCCCAGCATTTT
TRBJ2-2,NA,TRBV29-1,NA,CSVRQLANTGELFF,TGCAGCGTTCGGCAGCTAGCGAACACCGGGGAGCTGTTTTTT
TRBJ2-1,NA,TRBV19,NA,CATREIQGGNEQFF,TGTGCCACCCGTGAAATACAGGGAGGCAATGAGCAGTTCTTC
TRBJ2-7,NA,TRBV2,TRBD2,CASRAPQVGGEQYF,TGTGCCAGCAGGGCCCCACAGGTCGGGGGGGAGCAGTACTTC
TRBJ1-3,NA,TRBV5-1,NA,CASSLVDSLDGNTIYF,TGCGCCAGCAGCTTAGTAGACAGCCTAGATGGAAACACCATATATTTT
TRBJ1-2,NA,TRBV9,TRBD1,CASSNGQGAAGDGYTF,TGTGCCAGCAGCAACGGACAGGGGGCAGCGGGTGATGGCTACACCTTC
TRBJ2-3,once,TRBV7-3,TRBD1,CASSLGTGINTDTQYF,TGTGCCAGCAGCTTGGGGACAGGGATAAACACAGATACGCAGTATTTT
TRBJ2-1,NA,TRBV11-2,NA,CASSGTFPAADPFF,TGTGCCAGCAGCGGAACTTTCCCAGCCGCCGACCCGTTCTTC
TRBJ2-1,NA,TRBV12-5,TRBD2,CASGLGAGGSFYNEQFF,TGTGCTAGTGGTTTGGGAGCGGGGGGTAGCTTCTACAATGAGCAGTTCTTC
TRBJ1-3,NA,TRBV6-2/TRBV6-3,NA,CASSYPRHGGRETLRIF,TGTGCCAGCAGTTACCCTCGACACGGGGGCCGTGAGACGCTGCGGATTTTT
TRBJ2-1,NA,TRBV7-9,NA,CASSKNLARPEQFF,TGTGCCAGCAGCAAGAACCTTGCTAGGCCTGAGCAGTTCTTC
TRBJ2-3,NA,TRBV5-4,TRBD2,CASLAGGPATSTDTQYF,TGTGCCAGCTTAGCGGGGGGGCCGGCTACTAGCACAGATACGCAGTATTTT
TRBJ1-1,NA,TRBV9,NA,CASSVGGGGEAFF,TGTGCCAGCAGCGTAGGGGGAGGGGGTGAAGCTTTCTTT
TRBJ1-2,NA,TRBV30,TRBD1,CAWSTGGGYTF,TGTGCCTGGAGTACAGGGGGTGGCTACACCTTC
TRBJ1-1,NA,TRBV5-6,NA,CASSLTSGSDKAFF,TGTGCCAGCAGCTTGACCTCAGGGTCGGATAAAGCTTTCTTT
TRBJ2-1,few,TRBV4-2,NA,CASSLRFGDEQFF,TGTGCCAGCAGCCTACGGTTTGGGGATGAGCAGTTCTTC
TRBJ1-3,NA,TRBV2,NA,CASTIGQPGNTIYF,TGTGCCAGCACTATCGGACAGCCTGGAAACACCATATATTTT
TRBJ2-3,NA,TRBV9,TRBD1,CASSVRQGGWTDTQYF,TGTGCCAGCAGCGTAAGACAGGGTGGTTGGACAGATACGCAGTATTTT
TRBJ1-5,NA,TRBV7-7,NA,CALRSRDGNQPQHF,TGTGCCTTACGCTCACGGGATGGCAATCAGCCCCAGCATTTT
TRBJ1-6,NA,TRBV6-5,NA,CATRRGSNSPLHF,TGTGCCACCAGGAGGGGCTCCAATTCACCCCTCCACTTT
TRBJ1-1,NA,TRBV7-2,NA,CASSTQWGSEAFF,TGTGCCAGCAGTACACAGTGGGGATCTGAAGCTTTCTTT
TRBJ1-4,NA,TRBV18,NA,CASSPPAGGNEKLFF,TGTGCCAGCTCACCACCGGCGGGGGGTAATGAAAAACTGTTTTTT
TRBJ1-1,NA,TRBV6-1,NA,CASSEGTIKGGWGSTEAFF,TGTGCCAGCAGTGAGGGCACAATAAAGGGGGGCTGGGGAAGCACTGAAGCTTTCTTT
TRBJ1-1,NA,TRBV4-1,TRBD1,CASSHFGQGGNTEAFF,TGCGCCAGCAGCCATTTCGGACAGGGAGGGAACACTGAAGCTTTCTTT
TRBJ1-6,NA,TRBV7-8,TRBD1,CASRLTGRNSPLHF,TGTGCCAGCAGGTTGACAGGGAGGAATTCACCCCTCCACTTT
TRBJ2-5,few,TRBV4-3,NA,CASSQDPGAGETQYF,TGCGCCAGCAGCCAAGATCCGGGGGCAGGAGAGACCCAGTACTTC
TRBJ1-2,NA,TRBV11-2,NA,CASSLESRPSGGYTF,TGTGCCAGCAGCTTAGAGAGCAGGCCCTCTGGTGGCTACACCTTC
TRBJ2-2,NA,TRBV9,NA,CASSVASVNTGELFF,TGTGCCAGCAGCGTAGCCTCGGTGAACACCGGGGAGCTGTTTTTT